This T cell receptor beta chain is drawn from a study of CD8 T cells in Susac syndrome. The authors negatively isolated CD8+ and CD4+ T cells and FACS-enriched TEMRA cells. RNA was extracted with the RNeasy kit, and a quantity of 0.5 to 1 ug was reverse transcribed using random hexamers. The amplification used immunoSEQ multiplex PCR on TCR beta CDR3; it spanned 54 Vbeta and 13 Jbeta. Via MiXCR, TCRdb re-called the immunoSEQ multiplex PCR reads, giving one row per CDR3 protein. The sample contains some 190,000 distinct CDR3 sequences, about 95% of which appear only once. This clonotype was seen a single time. The V end was cut by 4 bases, the J end by 4 bases, with 17 bases between. This CDR3 comprises 15 residues. CDR1 SGHNT and CDR2 YYREEE come from the germline V gene (reference sequence).

The sequencing input was CD4+ T cells from PBMCs. This chain links TRBV5-4 with TRBJ1-2, with D perhaps matching TRBD1 (5 bases). This receptor was obtained from a human donor with Susac syndrome. The DNA of the CDR3 is TGTGCCAGCAGCACTATGCTCCGGGACGGCTATGGCTACACCTTC. Translation: CASSTMLRDGYGYTF.